These 30 T cell receptor beta chains were all obtained from the same sample, sequenced in a study of CD8+ T cells in alopecia areata. Treatment in this sample: oral pan-JAK inhibitor, 5-10 mg twice daily. As the sequencing template, cDNA was produced by extracting RNA and reverse transcribing it. Only in-frame clones appear in the TCRdb table, and some are missing; sequencing was by immunoSEQ multiplex PCR. This sample yields over 100,000 clones, of which around 56% are seen a single time; 0.45% to 0.5% belongs to the top ten. The sequenced sample was CD4+ T cells sorted from blood, obtained at week 4, from a patient treated with tofacitinib. These receptors all come from a human donor with alopecia areata.

The J gene is TRBJ2-3, the V gene TRBV6-5, with a weak D call TRBD2 (5 bases). This CDR3 is built from 11 residues. Germline V gives CDR1 MNHEY, CDR2 SVGAGI. The V end was cut by 6 bases, the J end by 9 bases, with 10 bases between. The CDR3 nucleotides are TGTGCCAGCAGCCAAAGGAGGACGCAGTATTTT. Its protein product is CASSQRRTQYF.

This clone was counted only a few times. V usage is TRBV2 and J usage is TRBJ1-1, with D unclear. The CDR3 runs 13 residues. Trimming shortened V by 3 bases and J by 5 bases, and 10 bases separated the two germline ends. CDR1 is SNHLY and CDR2 is FYNNEI in the germline V gene. This CDR3 reads CASSESFGTEAFF. The CDR3 DNA reads TGTGCCAGCAGTGAGTCGTTCGGAACTGAAGCTTTCTTT.

V and J are TRBV27 and TRBJ2-7, with 10 bases aligning to TRBD1. The germline V gene has CDR1 MNHEY and CDR2 SMNVEV (reference sequence). Trimming took 4 bases from V and 5 from J; bases not matched to a gene: 5. CDR3 length: 14 residues. The CDR3 protein is CASSSGTGVHEQYF. The CDR3 DNA follows: TGTGCCAGCAGTTCCGGGACAGGGGTCCACGAGCAGTACTTC.

This chain connects TRBV30 to TRBJ2-1; 12 nucleotides match TRBD1. The CDR3 extends over 14 amino acids. Germline V lookup: CDR1 GTSNPN, CDR2 SVGIG (reference sequence). V shed 2 bases and J 9 bases; nucleotides not matched to a gene: 5. The CDR3 sequence is CAWSSGQGAGEQFF. As DNA, the CDR3 is TGTGCCTGGAGTTCGGGACAGGGGGCAGGTGAGCAGTTCTTC.

The genes are TRBV6-1 and TRBJ2-7; a weak D match, TRBD1 (6 bases). There are 11 residues in the CDR3. Between the trimmed V and J ends, which lost 6 bases and 3 bases, there was a span of 6 bases. Looked up from germline, CDR1 is MNHNS and CDR2 is SASEGT. The CDR3 protein is CASRDSYEQYF. DNA for the CDR3: TGTGCCAGCAGGGACAGCTACGAGCAGTACTTC.

This clone occurred a few times. CDR3 sequence (DNA): TGCGCCAGCACCCACACACAGGCGAGGAAAGAGACCCAGTACTTC. This gives the protein CASTHTQARKETQYF. The rearrangement uses TRBV5-1 and TRBJ2-5; possible D gene TRBD1, 5 bases. From germline, CDR1 is SGHRS and CDR2 YFSETQ. Trimming left V 6 bases short and J 3 bases short, with 18 bases between. There are 15 residues in the CDR3. Full variable domain (rest looked up from reference TRBV5-1 and TRBJ2-5): KAGVTQTPRYLIKTRGQQVTLSCSPISGHRSVSWYQQTPGQGLQFLFEYFSETQRNKGNFPGRFSGRQFSNSRSEMNVSTLELGDSALYLCASTHTQARKETQYFGPGTRLLVL.

This clone occurred a few times. The gene calls are TRBV5-6 and TRBJ2-2; 7 bases match TRBD1. Germline V lookup: CDR1 SGHDT, CDR2 YYEEEE. The CDR3 is 15 amino acids. V trimming: 4 bases; J trimming: 2 bases; junction bases outside the gene matches: 5. The CDR3 loop reads CASSQGDRNTGELFF. The CDR3 DNA reads as TGTGCCAGCAGCCAAGGGGACAGAAACACCGGGGAGCTGTTTTTT.

This clone was seen just once. CDR3 sequence (DNA): TGCAGCGTTGAATTACAGAGAAACACTGAAGCTTTCTTT. As protein: CSVELQRNTEAFF. This chain connects TRBV29-1 to TRBJ1-1; D is unresolved. The CDR3 loop spans 13 amino acids. The V gene's germline CDR1 is SQVTM and CDR2 ANQGSEA. Deletions cut 2 bases from V and 2 bases from J, with 9 bases between.

This clone was observed many times. The chain recombines TRBV27 with TRBJ1-4; 11 nucleotides match TRBD1. The CDR3 loop spans 18 amino acids. Germline V gives CDR1 MNHEY, CDR2 SMNVEV (reference sequence). Trimming removed 4 bases from V and 0 bases from J; junction bases left unmatched: 7. CDR3: CASSSQDRGQATNEKLFF. The CDR3 DNA reads TGTGCCAGCAGTTCCCAGGACAGGGGGCAAGCAACTAATGAAAAACTGTTTTTT.

This clone came up a few times. This chain links TRBV11-2 with TRBJ1-2; D remains unclear. From germline, CDR1 is SGHAT and CDR2 FQNNGV. V shed 1 base and J shed 5 bases, with 14 bases lying between them. The CDR3 has 15 residues. The CDR3 sequence: CASSLASWESYGYTF. The DNA for the CDR3 is TGTGCCAGCAGCTTAGCCTCCTGGGAAAGTTATGGCTACACCTTC.

This clone was counted a few times. The chain employs TRBV9 and TRBJ2-7; D ambiguous. Trimming removed 3 bases from V and 1 base from J, with 11 bases in between. CDR1 is SGDLS, CDR2 YYNGEE, per germline. The CDR3 has 14 amino acids. CDR3 DNA sequence: TGTGCCAGCAGCGAGGGTCCCTTGTCCTACGAGCAGTACTTC. Its translation is CASSEGPLSYEQYF. The variable domain in full, with the rest retrieved from reference TRBV9 and TRBJ2-7, is DSGVTQTPKHLITATGQRVTLRCSPRSGDLSVYWYQQSLDQGLQFLIQYYNGEERAKGNILERFSAQQFPDLHSELNLSSLELGDSALYFCASSEGPLSYEQYFGPGTRLTVT.

J is TRBJ1-1 and V is TRBV6-5, with no clear D. Trimming removed 2 bases from V and 5 bases from J, with 9 bases in between. In germline, CDR1 is MNHEY, CDR2 SVGAGI. The length of the CDR3 is 13 residues. CDR3 in DNA: TGTGCCAGCAGTTACGGGCCTGAAACTGAAGCTTTCTTT. Its translation: CASSYGPETEAFF.

V is TRBV30 and J is TRBJ2-3, with D unclear. CDR3 length: 11 amino acids. In germline, CDR1 is GTSNPN, CDR2 SVGIG (reference sequence). The germline V and J ends were trimmed by 7 bases and 3 bases, with 8 bases remaining between them. For the CDR3, the DNA is TGTGCCTTAAAGGCGACAGATACGCAGTATTTT. It is translated as CALKATDTQYF. Supplemented by reference TRBV30 and TRBJ2-3, the full variable domain reads SQTIHQWPATLVQPVGSPLSLECTVEGTSNPNLYWYRQAAGRGLQLLFYSVGIGQISSEVPQNLSASRPQDRQFILSSKKLLLSDSGFYLCALKATDTQYFGPGTRLTVL.

V and J are TRBV5-1 and TRBJ2-7, with 8 bases aligning to TRBD2. Per the germline V gene, CDR1 is SGHRS and CDR2 is YFSETQ. The CDR3 length is 15 residues. J gave up 6 bases and V 0 bases, and 8 bases lay outside the gene matches. Written as DNA, the CDR3 is TGCGCCAGCAGCTTGGCCGGGACTAGGAAAGGCGAGCAGTACTTC. Translating it yields CASSLAGTRKGEQYF.

The J gene is TRBJ1-2, the V gene TRBV5-1, with 7 bases identical to TRBD1. The CDR3 is 14 amino acids. The V gene end was trimmed by 4 bases and the J gene end by 4 bases; junction bases not matched to a gene: 7. In germline, CDR1 is SGHRS, CDR2 YFSETQ. CDR3: CASSEGQSSYGYTF. For the CDR3, the DNA is TGCGCCAGCAGCGAGGGACAGTCGAGCTATGGCTACACCTTC.

This chain uses TRBV19 with TRBJ2-3; 8 bases are a match to TRBD2. The CDR3 is 14 amino acids. With V trimmed by 8 bases and J by 4 bases, 8 bases remained unmatched. Germline values: CDR1 LNHDA, CDR2 SQIVND (reference sequence). The CDR3 is CASHGGVLADTQYF. The DNA of the CDR3 is TGTGCCAGTCACGGGGGGGTACTCGCAGATACGCAGTATTTT.

The CDR3 sequence: CAWSVTREQYF. The CDR3 nucleotides read TGTGCCTGGAGTGTAACAAGGGAGCAGTACTTC. V usage is TRBV30 and J usage is TRBJ2-7; unclear D gene. The CDR3 totals 11 residues. Trimming cost V 0 bases and J 7 bases, with 7 bases left between them. Germline V gene sequence: CDR1 GTSNPN, CDR2 SVGIG (reference sequence).

This clone was counted only a few times. V gene TRBV18 combines with J gene TRBJ1-5, with TRBD1 matching over 8 bases. The germline V gene has CDR1 KGHSH and CDR2 LQKENI. Germline trimming cut 4 bases from V and 7 bases from J; bases unmatched to any gene: 6. The CDR3 has 14 residues. CDR3 in amino acids: CASSLGQGQQPQHF. The CDR3 DNA reads TGTGCCAGCTCACTCGGACAGGGCCAGCAGCCCCAGCATTTT.

The chain has TRBV13 and TRBJ1-1, with D tentatively TRBD1 (5 bases). Trimming took 4 bases from V and 0 from J, leaving 12 bases between them. Per the germline V gene, CDR1 is PRHDT and CDR2 is FYEKMQ (reference sequence). This CDR3 has 15 amino acids. The CDR3 is CASSWGVIVNTEAFF. CDR3 bases: TGTGCCAGCAGCTGGGGGGTGATTGTGAACACTGAAGCTTTCTTT.

Regarding this clone: Additional DNA sequences in this sample encode the identical CDR3. This chain connects TRBV5-1 to TRBJ2-3; D call uncertain. Trimming left V 2 bases short and J 1 base short, with 8 bases between. CDR3 length equals 14 residues. CDR1 is SGHRS and CDR2 is YFSETQ in the germline V gene. The CDR3 nucleotides read TGCGCCAGCAGCTTAGCCTCAGGCACAGATACGCAGTATTTT. This gives the protein CASSLASGTDTQYF.

This chain links TRBV11-2 with TRBJ2-1; possibly TRBD2 for D (6 bases). Germline values: CDR1 SGHAT, CDR2 FQNNGV. The CDR3 contains 13 residues. V lost 4 bases, J lost 8 bases, and 12 bases lay in between. The CDR3 reads CASSSVAADEQFF. DNA for the CDR3: TGTGCCAGCAGCTCAGTAGCGGCGGATGAGCAGTTCTTC.

This clone came up a few times. V and J are TRBV4-1 and TRBJ1-5; D ambiguous. V was shortened by 1 base and J by 4 bases, with 11 bases between the two germline ends. Germline V gives CDR1 MGHRA, CDR2 YSYEKL. The CDR3 totals 15 residues. CDR3 sequence (DNA): TGCGCCAGCAGCCAAGCTTGGAAGCAGAATCAGCCCCAGCATTTT. This translates into CASSQAWKQNQPQHF.

This clone occurred a few times. This chain joins TRBV2 and TRBJ2-1; D gene unclear. CDR1 is SNHLY and CDR2 is FYNNEI in the germline V gene. This CDR3 comprises 11 residues. V dropped 5 bases and J dropped 7 bases, with 6 bases sitting between them. CDR3 in amino acids: CASSNRNEQFF. The CDR3, as DNA: TGTGCCAGCAGTAATCGGAATGAGCAGTTCTTC.

The J gene is TRBJ2-4, the V gene TRBV19; 9 nucleotides align to TRBD1. Germline CDR1 and CDR2: LNHDA and SQIVND (reference sequence). With 3 bases clipped from V and 0 bases from J, the junction kept 6 bases outside the gene matches. CDR3 length equals 17 residues. The CDR3 DNA follows: TGTGCCAGTAGTATCCCGGGACAGGGTTTAGCCAAAAACATTCAGTACTTC. It codes for CASSIPGQGLAKNIQYF.

The chain employs TRBV5-1 and TRBJ2-7; no clear D gene. This CDR3 spans 14 amino acids. CDR1 and CDR2 from the germline V gene are SGHRS and YFSETQ. Deletions cut 1 base from V and 3 bases from J, with 11 bases between. CDR3 nucleotide sequence: TGCGCCAGCAGCTTGAGGTCACTGGACTACGAGCAGTACTTC. Encoded protein: CASSLRSLDYEQYF.

V usage is TRBV29-1 and J usage is TRBJ2-4; 8 bases agree with TRBD1. Germline CDR1 and CDR2: SQVTM and ANQGSEA. The CDR3 consists of 12 residues. Trimming at V came to 4 bases and at J to 8 bases, leaving 4 bases not matched to a gene. CDR3 residues: CSVVQGVDIQYF. For the CDR3, the DNA is TGCAGCGTTGTACAGGGGGTAGACATTCAGTACTTC.

CDR3 bases: TGCAGCGCCACACAGGGCCACGAGCAGTACTTC. Residues: CSATQGHEQYF. The chain combines TRBV29-1 with TRBJ2-7, with a tentative D call TRBD1 (6 bases). Germline values: CDR1 SQVTM, CDR2 ANQGSEA. The germline V and J ends were trimmed by 7 bases and 5 bases, with 12 bases remaining between them. This CDR3 is 11 amino acids long.

This clone was recorded a few times. The chain is built from TRBV2 and TRBJ2-4, with 7 bases identical to TRBD1. CDR1 is SNHLY, CDR2 FYNNEI, per germline. The CDR3 length is 13 residues. The J segment lost 6 bases and the V segment lost 4 bases, leaving 3 bases of the junction unmatched. The CDR3 nucleotides read TGTGCCAGCAGTGGACAGGGAAGAAACATTCAGTACTTC. It yields the protein CASSGQGRNIQYF.

This clone was detected a few times. The CDR3: CASSVFYNEQFF. As DNA, the CDR3 is TGCGCCAGCAGCGTGTTCTACAATGAGCAGTTCTTC. The rearrangement links TRBV5-1 to TRBJ2-1; D is unresolved. Trimming took off 4 bases at V and 3 bases at J, with 5 bases between the two ends. Germline lookup yields CDR1 SGHRS and CDR2 YFSETQ. This CDR3 is built from 12 residues.

The chain combines TRBV2 with TRBJ2-7; D is unclear. CDR3 length equals 15 residues. The germline CDR1 and CDR2 sequences are SNHLY and FYNNEI. V was shortened by 6 bases and J by 4 bases, with 19 bases between the two germline ends. This CDR3 reads CASSAETPLGYEQYF. CDR3 DNA sequence: TGTGCCAGCAGCGCCGAGACACCACTCGGGTACGAGCAGTACTTC.